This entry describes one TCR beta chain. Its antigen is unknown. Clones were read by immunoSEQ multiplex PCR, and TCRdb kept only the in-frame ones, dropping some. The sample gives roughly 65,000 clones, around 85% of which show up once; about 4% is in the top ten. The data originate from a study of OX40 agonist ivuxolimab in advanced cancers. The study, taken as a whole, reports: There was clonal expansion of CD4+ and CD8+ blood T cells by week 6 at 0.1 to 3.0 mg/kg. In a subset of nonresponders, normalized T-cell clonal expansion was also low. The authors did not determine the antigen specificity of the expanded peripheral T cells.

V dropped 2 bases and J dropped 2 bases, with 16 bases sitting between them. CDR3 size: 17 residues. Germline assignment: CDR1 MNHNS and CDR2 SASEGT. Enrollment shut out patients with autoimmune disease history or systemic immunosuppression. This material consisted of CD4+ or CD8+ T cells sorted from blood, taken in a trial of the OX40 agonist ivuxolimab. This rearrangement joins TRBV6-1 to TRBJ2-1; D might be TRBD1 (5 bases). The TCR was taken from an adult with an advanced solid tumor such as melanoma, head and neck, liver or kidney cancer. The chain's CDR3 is CASSESRGPLAYNEQFF. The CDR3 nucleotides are TGTGCCAGCAGTGAAAGTAGGGGTCCTTTAGCCTACAATGAGCAGTTCTTC.